This T cell receptor beta chain appears in the sequencing data of a study of cytomegalovirus exposure and HLA in healthy donors. About the study: Early released data had tens of millions of unique TCRs, all coming from HLA-typed donors. Points from the study as a whole: Further analysis, carried out later, found HLA-associated TCR beta chains more clonally expanded than equally common other chains. Productive status was seen about 90% or about 30% of the time for most TCR beta V segments in an earlier analysis.

PCR employed 60 Vbeta and 13 Jbeta primers. The method was immunoSEQ multiplex PCR; TCRdb's version includes in-frame clones alone and lacks a portion of them. This sample carries more than 90,000 clones, 81% of them seen once, and the ten largest clones take over 4%. Concerning this clone itself: What it binds is unknown.

V shed 1 base and J shed 4 bases, with 11 bases lying between them. Germline CDR1 SGHNT, CDR2 YENEEA. The CDR3 extends over 15 amino acids. At the time of sampling, donors were nominally healthy, though unrecorded immune exposures were likely. This chain connects TRBV11-3 to TRBJ1-5; D gene unclear. Specimen: PBMCs. The origin of this receptor is a woman in her 70s in good health and CMV-seropositive. In nucleotides, the CDR3 is TGTGCCAGCAGCTTAGGGGAGGAGCCAAATCAGCCCCAGCATTTT. It is translated as CASSLGEEPNQPQHF.